These 14 T cell receptor beta chains share one sample of origin, sequenced in a study of shared clonotypes between healthy human individuals. The method was immunoSEQ multiplex PCR; TCRdb's version includes in-frame clones alone and lacks a portion of them. The sample lists around 700,000 clones; less than 80% were seen once. The sequencing input was memory CD4+ T cells sorted from blood. Subset meaning: CD45RA-negative fraction. Receptors were obtained from a woman in her 30s in good health.

J is TRBJ2-2 and V is TRBV18, with 11 bases identical to TRBD2. The CDR3 consists of 16 residues. Germline values: CDR1 KGHSH, CDR2 LQKENI. V gave up 3 bases and J gave up 2 bases; unmatched junction bases: 2. CDR3 residues: CASSPSGRGNTGELFF. In DNA, the CDR3 is TGTGCCAGCTCACCTAGCGGGAGGGGCAACACCGGGGAGCTGTTTTTT. Full variable domain (missing parts from reference TRBV18 and TRBJ2-2): NAGVMQNPRHLVRRRGQEARLRCSPMKGHSHVYWYRQLPEEGLKFMVYLQKENIIDESGMPKERFSAEFPKEGPSILRIQQVVRGDSAAYFCASSPSGRGNTGELFFGEGSRLTVL.

The sample holds a few counts of this clone. The identical CDR3 is also encoded by other nucleotide sequences in the sample. CDR3: CASSREDSYEQYF. CDR3 in DNA: TGTGCCAGTAGTCGGGAGGACTCCTACGAGCAGTACTTC. This chain connects TRBV19 to TRBJ2-7, with TRBD2 matching over 7 bases. This CDR3 is 13 amino acids long. The germline gives CDR1 LNHDA, CDR2 SQIVND (reference sequence). V shed 5 bases, J shed 0 bases, and the junction held 1 base outside the gene matches.

This chain links TRBV9 with TRBJ2-2; 9 bases line up with TRBD2. Per germline, CDR1 SGDLS and CDR2 YYNGEE. V shed 4 bases, J shed 5 bases, and the junction held 9 bases outside the gene matches. The CDR3 is 16 residues long. CDR3 in amino acids: CASSPRGLASTGELFF. CDR3 bases: TGTGCCAGCAGCCCCCGAGGACTAGCGTCAACCGGGGAGCTGTTTTTT.

This rearrangement joins TRBV15 to TRBJ1-5; 9 nucleotides align to TRBD1. The CDR3 is made up of 17 amino acids. Germline CDR1 LNHNV, CDR2 YYDKDF (reference sequence). V lost 2 bases and J lost 2; bases outside the gene matches: 7. The CDR3 DNA follows: TGTGCCACCAGCAGACGCGGGACAGGGCTCCGCAATCAGCCCCAGCATTTT. Its translation: CATSRRGTGLRNQPQHF. Together with reference TRBV15 and TRBJ1-5, the CDR3 gives the full variable domain: DAMVIQNPRYQVTQFGKPVTLSCSQTLNHNVMYWYQQKSSQAPKLLFHYYDKDFNNEADTPDNFQSRRPNTSFCFLDIRSPGLGDTAMYLCATSRRGTGLRNQPQHFGDGTRLSIL.

The V call is TRBV5-4, the J call TRBJ1-3, with 9 positions matching TRBD1. The CDR3 loop spans 16 amino acids. V lost 1 base and J lost 2; bases outside the gene matches: 4. CDR1 is SGHNT and CDR2 is YYREEE in the germline V gene (reference sequence). DNA of the CDR3: TGTGCCAGCAGCTTGCCGAGGACAGGGGCTGGAAACACCATATATTTT. It codes for CASSLPRTGAGNTIYF.

The V call is TRBV12-1, the J call TRBJ1-1; the table names TRBD1, a call not compared with the DNA. TRBV12-1 is recorded as a pseudogene. CDR3 length: 14 residues. The CDR3 protein is CASSFEDRNTEAFF. Written as DNA, the CDR3 is TGTGCCAGCAGCTTTGAGGACAGGAACACTGAAGCTTTCTTT.

The gene calls are TRBV27 and TRBJ1-5; a possible D gene is TRBD1 (6 bases). The CDR3 loop spans 17 amino acids. Trimming shortened V by 5 bases and J by 5 bases, and 22 bases separated the two germline ends. The V gene's germline CDR1 is MNHEY and CDR2 SMNVEV (reference sequence). In DNA, the CDR3 is TGTGCCAGCAGTCTCGGGGTCGGGACAATGCGGGATCAGCCCCAGCATTTT. Translation gives CASSLGVGTMRDQPQHF.

The genes are TRBV10-2 and TRBJ2-7; no clear D. Between the trimmed V and J ends, which lost 3 bases and 2 bases, there was a span of 14 bases. The germline gives CDR1 WSHSY, CDR2 SAAADI. The CDR3 is made up of 15 amino acids. CDR3 region: CASSERQMEAYEQYF. CDR3 DNA sequence: TGCGCCAGCAGTGAAAGACAAATGGAAGCCTACGAGCAGTACTTC.

This clone occurred many times. The same CDR3 is also encoded by other DNA sequences in this sample. The CDR3 DNA reads as TGTGCCACCAGCAGAGACCGGGACAACAAAAACATTCAGTACTTC. Protein sequence: CATSRDRDNKNIQYF. V usage is TRBV15 and J usage is TRBJ2-4; weak D call: TRBD1 (6 bases). V was cut by 0 bases and J by 3 bases, with 9 bases left in between. This CDR3 has 15 residues. Per germline, CDR1 LNHNV and CDR2 YYDKDF (reference sequence).

Regarding this clone: Just one base apart from a much larger clone, this may be a read error. Within the sample, other DNA sequences also encode this same CDR3. This chain uses TRBV18 with TRBJ2-2; D is undetermined. Looked up from germline, CDR1 is KGHSH and CDR2 is LQKENI. This CDR3 is 12 amino acids long. Between the trimmed V and J ends, which lost 0 bases and 6 bases, there was a span of 2 bases. The CDR3 reads CASSPPAGELFF. In nucleotides, the CDR3 is TGTGCCAGCTCACCACCGGCCGGGGAGCTGTTTTTT.

The V call is TRBV28, the J call TRBJ1-2, with D unresolved. Trimming left V 2 bases short and J 0 bases short, with 10 bases between. CDR1 MDHEN and CDR2 SYDVKM come from the germline V gene. The CDR3 is 15 amino acids. The CDR3 sequence: CASSLPPQANYGYTF. In DNA, the CDR3 is TGTGCCAGCAGTTTACCCCCACAAGCTAACTATGGCTACACCTTC.

The chain combines TRBV7-9 with TRBJ1-1; D call uncertain. With 5 bases removed from V and 8 bases from J, the gap between germline ends came to 18 bases. The CDR3 loop spans 14 amino acids. Germline V gives CDR1 SEHNR, CDR2 FQNEAQ (reference sequence). CDR3 region: CASSLAISPGEAFF. DNA for the CDR3: TGTGCCAGCAGCCTGGCGATTTCGCCTGGGGAAGCTTTCTTT.

The chain joins TRBV29-1 to TRBJ2-4, with a tentative D call TRBD1 (5 bases). CDR1 and CDR2 from the germline V gene are SQVTM and ANQGSEA. With 4 bases removed from V and 8 bases from J, the gap between germline ends came to 15 bases. The CDR3 loop spans 13 amino acids. This CDR3 is CSVVLDILDIQYF. The DNA of the CDR3 is TGCAGCGTTGTGTTGGACATCCTCGACATTCAGTACTTC.

As to this clone: Other DNA sequences within the sample encode an identical CDR3. The chain carries TRBV14 and TRBJ1-2; D is unclear. This CDR3 comprises 13 residues. With 3 bases removed from V and 2 bases from J, the gap between germline ends came to 7 bases. The germline V gene has CDR1 SGHDN and CDR2 FVKESK. In DNA, the CDR3 is TGTGCCAGCAGCCAGGGCACCAACTATGGCTACACCTTC. The encoded protein is CASSQGTNYGYTF.